Listed below are T cell receptor beta chains from one sample, sequenced in a study of T cells in Graves' hyperthyroidism and ophthalmopathy. TCRdb called the multiplex PCR reads again in MiXCR, with one record for every CDR3 protein. The repertoire holds fewer than 450,000 distinct CDR3 sequences, with around 15% as singletons. Sequencing was carried out using blood. Source of these receptors: a middle-aged man with Graves' ophthalmopathy. CDR3s include the opening cysteine and the closing phenylalanine or tryptophan. D genes are given only for firm matches. The size field is filled for only some rows; it gives once, few, many or a size class.

j_call d_call clone_size v_call cdr3_aa cdr3_nt
TRBJ1-5 TRBD1 NA TRBV28 CASSPVRTGGNQPQHF TGTGCCAGCAGTCCCGTGAGAACAGGGGGCAATCAGCCCCAGCATTTT
TRBJ2-2 NA few TRBV5-1 CASKKITGTNTGELFF TGCGCCAGCAAGAAAATTACAGGGACGAACACCGGGGAGCTGTTTTTT
TRBJ1-3 NA many TRBV12-3/TRBV12-4 CASSLGGTSGNTIYF TGTGCCAGCAGTTTGGGGGGTACCTCTGGAAACACCATATATTTT
TRBJ2-5 TRBD2 many TRBV28 CASSYGLAGTETQYF TGTGCCAGCAGTTACGGACTAGCGGGAACAGAGACCCAGTACTTC
TRBJ2-2 TRBD2 NA TRBV19 CASSIDQGTSGSSWGELFF TGTGCCAGTAGTATAGATCAGGGGACTAGCGGGAGTTCGTGGGGGGAGCTGTTTTTT
TRBJ2-7 NA many TRBV14 CASSQVMPGRSYEQYF TGTGCCAGCAGCCAAGTCATGCCGGGAAGGTCTTACGAGCAGTACTTC
TRBJ2-1 TRBD2 many TRBV15 CATSRSSAGGYNEQFF TGTGCCACCAGCAGATCTTCAGCGGGAGGGTACAATGAGCAGTTCTTC
TRBJ1-4 TRBD1 few TRBV27 CASTTGGGEKLFF TGTGCCAGCACGACAGGGGGGGGTGAAAAACTGTTTTTT
TRBJ1-1 TRBD1 many TRBV28 CASTIQGGNTEAFF TGTGCCAGCACCATTCAGGGGGGCAACACTGAAGCTTTCTTT
TRBJ2-5 TRBD2 many TRBV20-1 CSAREPAGVDQETQYF TGCAGTGCTAGAGAACCAGCGGGAGTAGATCAAGAGACCCAGTACTTC
TRBJ2-2 NA NA TRBV19 CASSILATQNTGELFF TGTGCCAGTAGTATTTTGGCAACCCAGAACACCGGGGAGCTGTTTTTT
TRBJ2-1 TRBD2 few TRBV9 CASSPTGLAGGGYNEQFF TGTGCCAGCAGCCCAACGGGGCTAGCGGGAGGCGGGTACAATGAGCAGTTCTTC
TRBJ2-1 TRBD2 NA TRBV29-1 CSVRLARSYNEQFF TGCAGCGTCAGACTAGCTAGGTCCTACAATGAGCAGTTCTTC
TRBJ2-3 NA many TRBV5-1 CASSLVPDSVTDTQYF TGCGCCAGCAGCTTGGTCCCAGACAGCGTAACAGATACGCAGTATTTT